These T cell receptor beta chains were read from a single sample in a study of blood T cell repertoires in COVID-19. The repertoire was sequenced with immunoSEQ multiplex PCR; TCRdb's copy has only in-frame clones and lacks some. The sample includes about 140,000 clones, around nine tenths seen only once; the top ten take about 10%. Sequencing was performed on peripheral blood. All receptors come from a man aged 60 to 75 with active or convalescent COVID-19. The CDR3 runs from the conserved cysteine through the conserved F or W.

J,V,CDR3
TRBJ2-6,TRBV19,CATRRGRSSGANVLTF
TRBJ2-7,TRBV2,CASTGTSGKLYYEQYF
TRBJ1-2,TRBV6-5,CASSYDSWIADGYTF
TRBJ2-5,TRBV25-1,CASSEYGGQETQYF
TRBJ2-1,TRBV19,CASSIQGPYNEQFF
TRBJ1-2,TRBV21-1,CASRKGGVHYGYTF
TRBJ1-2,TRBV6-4,CASSGGTGGGYTF
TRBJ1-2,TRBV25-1,CASSGQGAGGYTF
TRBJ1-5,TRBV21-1,CASSPQAWNNQPQHF
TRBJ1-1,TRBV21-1,CASSKAGTGERRRAGGGAFF
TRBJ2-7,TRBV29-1,CSVGQGVGSYEQYF
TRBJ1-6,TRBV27,CASSLRTANSPLHF
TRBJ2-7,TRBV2,CASRWTIFYEQYF
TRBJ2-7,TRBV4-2,CASSQGAGTSGYEQYF
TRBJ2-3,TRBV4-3,CASSRVAGADTQYF
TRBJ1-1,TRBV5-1,CASSLKALNTEAFF
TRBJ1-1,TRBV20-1,CSASPQGDTEAFF
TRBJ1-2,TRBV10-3,CAIQGTGPGFLYGYTF
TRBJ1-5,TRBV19,CASRTSGTVNQPQHF
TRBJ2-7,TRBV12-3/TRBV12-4,CASGGKYEQYF
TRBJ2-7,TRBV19,CASSGTSGTYEQYF
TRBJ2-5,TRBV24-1,CATSDPQGAHGTQYF
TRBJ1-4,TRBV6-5,CASSLRKGATNEKLFF
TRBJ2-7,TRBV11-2,CASSLALGQLYEQYF
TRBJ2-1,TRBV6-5,CASRLQGSNEQFF
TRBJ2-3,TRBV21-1,CASSKAISGGFGDTQYF
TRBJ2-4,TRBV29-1,CSVAGQLQNIQYF
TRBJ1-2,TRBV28,CASSLSRTGRSGYTF
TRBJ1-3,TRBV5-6,CASSRGQGSGNTIYF
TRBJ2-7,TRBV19,CASSTGVEQYF